There are many counts of the clone carrying this T cell receptor beta chain. Antigen: not known. According to the study, TCR beta libraries were built with iRepertoire HTBI primers and CDR3-region Arm-PCR. TCRdb recomputed calls from the multiplex PCR reads with MiXCR, one row per CDR3 protein. The data hold around 430,000 distinct CDR3 sequences, with roughly 22% observed a single time. Trimming stripped 2 bases from V and 2 bases from J, with 6 bases between. Germline V lookup: CDR1 GTSNPN, CDR2 SVGIG (reference sequence). The CDR3 runs to 12 residues. This entry comes from a study of regulatory T cells in long-lasting Graves disease. Study in general: Patients met the persistent Graves' disease definition after over 5 years of antithyroid drugs with positive TSH receptor antibodies. Study outcomes and limitations: Under persistent disease, TRBV28, TRBJ1-2 and TRBJ2-5 were used preferentially. Tissue studied was limited to peripheral blood, excluding thyroid tissue.

Specified time point: persistent/refractory GD, antithyroid drugs over 5 years with positive TRAb. The TCR library was prepared using RNA isolated from PBMCs. The receptor was isolated from a female donor with Graves disease. The input for sequencing was peripheral blood mononuclear cells (PBMCs), taken when the disease was refractory, from a patient treated with antithyroid drugs. This chain connects TRBV30 to TRBJ1-2, with D possibly matching TRBD1 (6 bases). The CDR3 here is CAWSTGNYGYTF. The DNA of the CDR3 is TGTGCCTGGAGTACAGGGAACTATGGCTACACCTTC.